This T cell receptor (beta chain) was profiled in a study of T cells expressing NK-cell markers. Using the 5' RACE reads, TCRdb records one entry per CDR3 protein without DNA. Its table records about 370,000 distinct CDR3 sequences. From germline, CDR1 is SGHKS and CDR2 YYEKEE (reference sequence). The CDR3 extends over 14 amino acids. This receptor was obtained from a woman in her forties or fifties in good health. What was sequenced was blood T cells: a sorted CD56 or NKG2C T cell subset, CD4+ or CD8+ T cells, or bulk PBMC T cells (not recorded which). This chain links TRBV5-5 with TRBJ2-3; as DNA is missing, the TRBD2 call by TCRdb cannot be tested. The CDR3 region is CASSFAGVADTQYF.